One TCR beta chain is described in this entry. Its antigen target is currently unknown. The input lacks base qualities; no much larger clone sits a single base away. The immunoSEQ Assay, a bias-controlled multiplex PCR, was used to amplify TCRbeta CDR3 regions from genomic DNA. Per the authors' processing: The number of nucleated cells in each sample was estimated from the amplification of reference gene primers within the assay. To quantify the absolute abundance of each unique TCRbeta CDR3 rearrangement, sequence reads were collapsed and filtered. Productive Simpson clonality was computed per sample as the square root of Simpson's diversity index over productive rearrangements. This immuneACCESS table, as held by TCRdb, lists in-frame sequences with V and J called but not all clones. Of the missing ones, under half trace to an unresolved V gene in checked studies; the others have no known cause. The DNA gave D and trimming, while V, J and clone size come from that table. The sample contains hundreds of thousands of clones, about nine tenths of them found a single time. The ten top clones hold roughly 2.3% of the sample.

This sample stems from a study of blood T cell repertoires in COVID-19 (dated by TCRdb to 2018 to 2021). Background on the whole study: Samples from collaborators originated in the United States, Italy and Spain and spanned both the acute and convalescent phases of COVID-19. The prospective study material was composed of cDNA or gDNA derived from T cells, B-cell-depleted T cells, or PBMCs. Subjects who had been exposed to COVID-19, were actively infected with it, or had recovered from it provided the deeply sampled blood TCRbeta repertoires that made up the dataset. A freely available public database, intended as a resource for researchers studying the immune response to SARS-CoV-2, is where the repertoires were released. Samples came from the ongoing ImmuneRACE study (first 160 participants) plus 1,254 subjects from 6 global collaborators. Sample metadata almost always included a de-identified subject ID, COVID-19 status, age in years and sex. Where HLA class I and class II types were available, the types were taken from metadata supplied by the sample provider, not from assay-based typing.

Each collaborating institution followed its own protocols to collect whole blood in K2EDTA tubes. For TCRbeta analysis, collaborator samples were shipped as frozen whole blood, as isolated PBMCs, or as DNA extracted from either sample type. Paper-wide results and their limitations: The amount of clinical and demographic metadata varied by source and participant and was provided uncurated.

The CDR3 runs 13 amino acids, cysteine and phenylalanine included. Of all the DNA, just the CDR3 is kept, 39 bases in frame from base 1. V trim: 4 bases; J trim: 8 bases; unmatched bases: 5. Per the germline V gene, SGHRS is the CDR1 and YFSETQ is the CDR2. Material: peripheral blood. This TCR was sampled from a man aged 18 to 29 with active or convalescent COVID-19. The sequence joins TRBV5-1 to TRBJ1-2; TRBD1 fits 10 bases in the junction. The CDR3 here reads CASSQGQGKGYTF. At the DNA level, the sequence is TGCGCCAGCAGCCAGGGACAGGGGAAAGGCTACACCTTC.